Shown below are 25 T cell receptor beta chains from a single sample sequenced in a study of post-analysis software for immune sequencing data. Carried by the TCR beta cDNA libraries were unique molecular identifiers. TCRdb independently ran MiXCR on the PCR reads; one entry per CDR3 protein. The table lists roughly 580,000 distinct CDR3 sequences, about 40% of them singletons, with approximately 1.7% in the top ten. Study outcomes and limitations: Among a few TRBV segments more frequent in patients than controls were TRBV5-6, TRBV5-1 and TRBV20-1.

Their specific antigens are unknown. The sequenced sample consisted of blood. The source of these receptors is a girl between 5 and 17 years old with multiple sclerosis.

The V and J genes are TRBV5-1 and TRBJ1-1; no clear D. The CDR3 length is 12 residues. The germline V gene has CDR1 SGHRS and CDR2 YFSETQ. The V and J ends lost 0 bases and 8 bases respectively, with 8 bases between them. The DNA for the CDR3 is TGCGCCAGCAGCTTGGGGTACAACGAAGCTTTCTTT. This codes for CASSLGYNEAFF. The whole variable domain, filled in from reference TRBV5-1 and TRBJ1-1, reads KAGVTQTPRYLIKTRGQQVTLSCSPISGHRSVSWYQQTPGQGLQFLFEYFSETQRNKGNFPGRFSGRQFSNSRSEMNVSTLELGDSALYLCASSLGYNEAFFGQGTRLTVV.

This clonotype was seen repeatedly, ten times or more. The chain combines TRBV12-3 or TRBV12-4 with TRBJ1-1, with D possibly TRBD1 on 5 matching bases. CDR3 length: 13 amino acids. Trimming took off 7 bases at V and 4 bases at J, with 13 bases between the two ends. The CDR3 sequence is CASTSGGATEAFF. CDR3 nucleotides: TGTGCCAGCACTTCGGGAGGGGCCACTGAAGCTTTCTTT.

This sequence joins TRBV30 and TRBJ2-3, with TRBD2 matching 9 bases. The V gene's germline CDR1 is GTSNPN and CDR2 SVGIG (reference sequence). V dropped 5 bases and J dropped 5; count of bases not matched to a gene: 5. The CDR3 has 13 residues. CDR3 nucleotides: TGTGCCTGGGCGGGAGGGGGCGTAGATACGCAGTATTTT. Encoded protein: CAWAGGGVDTQYF.

This chain connects TRBV12-3 or TRBV12-4 to TRBJ2-3, with TRBD2 matching over 10 bases. V was pared by 4 bases and J by 4 bases, with 8 bases of the junction left unmatched. The CDR3 is 16 residues long. CDR3 amino acids: CASSSRASGSPDTQYF. The CDR3, as DNA: TGTGCCAGCAGTTCGCGGGCTAGCGGGAGTCCAGATACGCAGTATTTT.

The chain uses TRBV4-1 and TRBJ1-1, with a weak D call TRBD1 (5 bases). The CDR3 is 15 amino acids. CDR1 is MGHRA and CDR2 is YSYEKL in the germline V gene. Trimming removed 4 bases from V and 1 base from J, with 13 bases in between. CDR3 protein: CASSLQERGNTEAFF. The CDR3 DNA reads TGCGCCAGCAGCCTCCAGGAGAGGGGGAACACTGAAGCTTTCTTT.

The chain carries TRBV14 and TRBJ1-2; no firm D call. Germline values: CDR1 SGHDN, CDR2 FVKESK. Trimming removed 0 bases at V and 3 bases at J, with 8 bases between. The length of the CDR3 is 14 residues. The CDR3 loop reads CASSQENSHYGYTF. The DNA of the CDR3 is TGTGCCAGCAGCCAAGAAAATAGTCACTATGGCTACACCTTC.

This clonotype appeared a few times. This sequence joins TRBV5-1 and TRBJ1-6; D is possibly TRBD1 (5 bases). CDR3 length equals 17 residues. The germline gives CDR1 SGHRS, CDR2 YFSETQ. Trimming removed 0 bases from V and 6 bases from J, with 16 bases in between. CDR3 protein: CASSLAGRGFGNSPLHF. The CDR3 bases are TGCGCCAGCAGCTTGGCCGGGAGGGGCTTTGGTAATTCACCCCTCCACTTT.

The chain is built from TRBV12-3 or TRBV12-4 and TRBJ2-3; TRBD1 might be the D (6 bases). The CDR3 totals 11 residues. The V and J ends lost 6 bases and 14 bases respectively, with 15 bases between them. The CDR3 here is CASSPGDPRYF. For the CDR3, the DNA is TGTGCCAGCAGCCCAGGGGACCCGAGGTATTTT.

This clonotype was observed a handful of times. This chain uses TRBV7-2 with TRBJ1-2; D is uncertain. There are 13 residues in the CDR3. Germline loops: CDR1 SGHTA, CDR2 FQGNSA. V was cut by 8 bases and J by 3 bases, with 13 bases left in between. For the CDR3, the DNA is TGTGCCAGCGAAGAGGGCGGTTACTATGGCTACACCTTC. Translated: CASEEGGYYGYTF.

As for this clonotype: Germline is not matched at one junction end, which may reflect a read error. The CDR3: CASSSNPGSAGANVPTF. For the CDR3, the DNA is TGTGCCAGCAGCTCTAACCCAGGGTCGGCCGGGGCCAACGTCCCGACTTTC. This chain joins TRBV7-3 and TRBJ2-6; either TRBD1 or TRBD2 may fit D (5 bases each). CDR1 and CDR2 (germline): SGHTA, FQGTGA. This CDR3 contains 17 residues.

This sequence joins TRBV5-1 and TRBJ1-1, with 8 positions matching TRBD1. The J segment lost 3 bases and the V segment lost 5 bases, leaving 6 bases of the junction unmatched. The CDR3 is made up of 14 amino acids. Germline V gene lookup returns CDR1 SGHRS and CDR2 YFSETQ. The CDR3 coding sequence is TGCGCCAGCAGGACCCCGGACAGGGACACTGAAGCTTTCTTT. It encodes CASRTPDRDTEAFF.

This clonotype was observed a handful of times. The junction departs from germline at one end; a sequencing error may be responsible. The chain uses TRBV7-7 and TRBJ2-5; 8 bases fit TRBD2. The CDR3 spans 15 residues. In germline, CDR1 is SSHAT, CDR2 FNYEAQ (reference sequence). The CDR3 coding sequence is TGTGCTAGCAGCGGGGGACGGACAGCAACAGAGACCCAGTACTTC. Translation gives CASSGGRTATETQYF.

The chain links TRBV12-3 or TRBV12-4 to TRBJ2-7, with D possibly being TRBD1 (6 bases). The CDR3 loop spans 14 amino acids. Trimming removed 8 bases at V and 5 bases at J, with 19 bases between. The CDR3 DNA reads as TGTGCCAGCGGATCTACAGGGATTTCAGACGAGCAGTACTTC. Translation: CASGSTGISDEQYF.

The chain combines TRBV9 with TRBJ2-5, with D maybe TRBD1 (6 bases). The CDR3 runs 15 residues. Germline V lookup: CDR1 SGDLS, CDR2 YYNGEE. The V and J ends lost 1 base and 7 bases respectively, with 17 bases between them. CDR3 sequence: CASSVQPQGSGTQYF. DNA for the CDR3: TGTGCCAGCAGCGTACAACCACAGGGTTCGGGGACCCAGTACTTC.

The chain carries TRBV4-1 and TRBJ2-3; 13 positions agree with TRBD2. In germline, CDR1 is MGHRA, CDR2 YSYEKL. With V trimmed by 2 bases and J by 3 bases, 8 bases remained unmatched. CDR3 length: 18 residues. The CDR3: CASSQIKRLAGGTDTQYF. Written as DNA, the CDR3 is TGCGCCAGCAGCCAAATAAAACGACTAGCGGGAGGTACAGATACGCAGTATTTT.

This clonotype turned up a few times. V is TRBV12-3 or TRBV12-4 and J is TRBJ2-6; either TRBD1 or TRBD2 may fit D (5 bases each). The CDR3 contains 18 residues. The V and J ends lost 8 bases and 5 bases respectively, with 25 bases between them. The CDR3 bases are TGTGCCAGCCGGAAACCCAGGGACGCCCTGACGAGGGCCAACGTCCTGACTTTC. It yields the protein CASRKPRDALTRANVLTF.

This clonotype came up a few times. CDR3 residues: CSARDGRGDVNEQFF. CDR3 nucleotides: TGCAGTGCTAGAGATGGGCGGGGGGACGTAAATGAGCAGTTCTTC. The chain recombines TRBV20-1 with TRBJ2-1, with 8 bases identical to TRBD2. The germline V gene encodes CDR1 DFQATT and CDR2 SNEGSKA (reference sequence). Trimming cost V 0 bases and J 7 bases; bases outside gene matches: 8. This CDR3 region has 15 residues.

The sample holds a few counts of this clonotype. The V and J genes are TRBV20-1 and TRBJ1-5, with D possibly TRBD1 on 5 matching bases. The CDR3 sequence is 14 residues long. The V and J ends lost 4 bases and 7 bases respectively, with 17 bases between them. Germline assignment: CDR1 DFQATT and CDR2 SNEGSKA (reference sequence). This chain's CDR3 is CSAKRPGSNQPQHF. For the CDR3, the DNA is TGCAGTGCTAAGCGGCCAGGGTCTAACCAGCCCCAGCATTTT.

The gene calls are TRBV12-3 or TRBV12-4 and TRBJ2-1; 7 bases map to TRBD1. CDR3 length equals 15 residues. The trim removed 1 base at V and 6 bases at J, leaving 6 bases unmatched. CDR3 region: CASSLEGALSNEQFF. The CDR3 region has the DNA TGTGCCAGCAGTTTAGAGGGGGCCCTTTCCAATGAGCAGTTCTTC.

This clonotype was observed a single time. The chain is built from TRBV12-5 and TRBJ1-2; 8 bases agree with TRBD1. Unmatched junction bases numbered 4, after V lost 6 bases and J lost 7 bases. The CDR3 consists of 12 residues. Per the germline V gene, CDR1 is LGHNT and CDR2 is FRNRAP. The CDR3 coding sequence is TGTGCTAGTGGCCCGACAGGGGTTGGCTACACCTTC. This translates into CASGPTGVGYTF.

This rearrangement joins TRBV9 to TRBJ1-5; maybe TRBD1 (5 bases). Germline lookup yields CDR1 SGDLS and CDR2 YYNGEE. Between the trimmed V and J ends, which lost 3 bases and 7 bases, there was a span of 14 bases. This CDR3 has 14 residues. CDR3 DNA sequence: TGTGCCAGCAGCGGGGGGGGTGAAGGGCAGCCCCAGCATTTT. Translation gives CASSGGGEGQPQHF.

In this sample, this clonotype turned up a few times. The chain recombines TRBV27 with TRBJ1-6; no clear D. Trimming removed 3 bases at V and 5 bases at J, with 14 bases between. The CDR3 consists of 16 residues. Germline CDR1 is MNHEY and CDR2 is SMNVEV (reference sequence). This CDR3 is CASSFSYRRNNSPLHF. CDR3 DNA: TGTGCCAGCAGTTTTTCCTACCGACGAAATAATTCACCCCTCCACTTT.

The chain joins TRBV29-1 to TRBJ2-2; 8 bases fit TRBD2. The CDR3 extends over 16 amino acids. Germline-derived CDR1 and CDR2 are SQVTM and ANQGSEA. V lost 0 bases to trimming and J lost 5 bases; unmatched junction nucleotides: 8. In nucleotides, the CDR3 is TGCAGCGTTGAAGATCGAAGCGGGAGTGGGACCGGGGAGCTGTTTTTT. Residues: CSVEDRSGSGTGELFF.

Only a few counts were recorded for this clonotype. The chain links TRBV5-1 to TRBJ2-1, with D possibly TRBD2 on 6 matching bases. The germline CDR1 and CDR2 sequences are SGHRS and YFSETQ. The CDR3 is 13 amino acids. Between the trimmed V and J ends, which lost 1 base and 9 bases, there was a span of 11 bases. The CDR3 bases are TGCGCCAGCAGCTTGCCGCAGGGAGGTGAGCAGTTCTTC. It is translated as CASSLPQGGEQFF.

In DNA, the CDR3 is TGTGCCAGCACCGGCCTCGGGACAGAAAAGTCCTACGAGCAGTACTTC. This encodes CASTGLGTEKSYEQYF. The rearrangement links TRBV6-6 to TRBJ2-7; 7 bases line up with TRBD1. From germline, CDR1 is MNHNY and CDR2 SVGAGI (reference sequence). CDR3 length equals 16 residues. V shed 7 bases, J shed 1 base, and the junction held 13 bases outside the gene matches.